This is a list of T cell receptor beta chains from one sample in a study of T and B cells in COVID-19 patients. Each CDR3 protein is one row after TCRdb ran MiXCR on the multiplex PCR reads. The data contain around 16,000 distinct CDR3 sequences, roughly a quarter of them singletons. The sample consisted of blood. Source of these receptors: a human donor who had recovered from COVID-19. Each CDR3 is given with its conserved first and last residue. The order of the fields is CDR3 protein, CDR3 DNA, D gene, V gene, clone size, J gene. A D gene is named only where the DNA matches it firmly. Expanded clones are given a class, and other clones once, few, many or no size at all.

CDR3 protein: CASGTSRDEQFF
CDR3 DNA: TGTGCCAGTGGGACATCCCGAGATGAGCAGTTCTTC
D gene: -
V gene: TRBV6-6
clone size: many
J gene: TRBJ2-1

CDR3 protein: CATSATGGPDTQYF
CDR3 DNA: TGTGCCACCTCCGCAACAGGGGGCCCAGATACGCAGTATTTT
D gene: TRBD1
V gene: TRBV5-4
clone size: few
J gene: TRBJ2-3

CDR3 protein: CASSEVIFRRTARAGANVLTF
CDR3 DNA: TGTGCCAGCAGCGAAGTTATATTTAGGCGGACCGCCAGGGCCGGGGCCAACGTCCTGACTTTC
D gene: -
V gene: TRBV6-5
clone size: many
J gene: TRBJ2-6

CDR3 protein: CASSLGTSGSYEQYF
CDR3 DNA: TGTGCCAGTAGTCTGGGAACTAGCGGTTCCTACGAGCAGTACTTC
D gene: TRBD2
V gene: TRBV19
clone size: medium-sized
J gene: TRBJ2-7

CDR3 protein: CASSPASGGDWFF
CDR3 DNA: TGTGCCAGCAGCCCCGCTAGCGGGGGGGATTGGTTCTTC
D gene: TRBD2
V gene: TRBV11-2
clone size: -
J gene: TRBJ2-1

CDR3 protein: CASSPPGERKSHEQFF
CDR3 DNA: TGTGCCAGCTCACCCCCCGGGGAGCGGAAGTCCCATGAGCAGTTCTTC
D gene: -
V gene: TRBV18
clone size: -
J gene: TRBJ2-1

CDR3 protein: CASGRPNEKLFF
CDR3 DNA: TGTGCCAGCGGCCGCCCTAATGAAAAACTGTTTTTT
D gene: -
V gene: TRBV5-6
clone size: few
J gene: TRBJ1-4

CDR3 protein: CSAVGGAGQPQHF
CDR3 DNA: TGCAGCGCCGTGGGGGGGGCGGGTCAGCCCCAGCATTTT
D gene: -
V gene: TRBV29-1
clone size: medium-sized
J gene: TRBJ1-5

CDR3 protein: CASSRALRGSEAFF
CDR3 DNA: TGTGCCAGCAGCCGGGCTCTTAGGGGTTCTGAAGCTTTCTTT
D gene: -
V gene: TRBV5-6
clone size: -
J gene: TRBJ1-1

CDR3 protein: CATSDPLGTPNEQFF
CDR3 DNA: TGTGCCACCAGTGACCCACTCGGGACCCCTAATGAGCAGTTCTTC
D gene: -
V gene: TRBV12-3/TRBV12-4
clone size: few
J gene: TRBJ2-1

CDR3 protein: CASSGTGQETQYF
CDR3 DNA: TGCGCCAGCAGTGGGACAGGCCAAGAGACCCAGTACTTC
D gene: TRBD1
V gene: TRBV6-5
clone size: -
J gene: TRBJ2-5

CDR3 protein: CASSKTARETQYF
CDR3 DNA: TGTGCCAGCAGTAAGACAGCGCGGGAGACCCAGTACTTC
D gene: -
V gene: TRBV6-5
clone size: many
J gene: TRBJ2-5

CDR3 protein: CAGRRESNSPLHF
CDR3 DNA: TGTGCCGGAAGGCGGGAGTCGAATTCACCCCTCCACTTT
D gene: -
V gene: TRBV18
clone size: -
J gene: TRBJ1-6

CDR3 protein: CASTTGWTDTQYF
CDR3 DNA: TGTGCCAGCACCACGGGGTGGACGGATACGCAGTATTTT
D gene: -
V gene: TRBV6-2/TRBV6-3
clone size: few
J gene: TRBJ2-3

CDR3 protein: CASTGGVASNQPQHF
CDR3 DNA: TGTGCCAGTACCGGGGGGGTAGCGAGCAATCAGCCCCAGCATTTT
D gene: -
V gene: TRBV19
clone size: -
J gene: TRBJ1-5

CDR3 protein: CASSLARGNTEAFF
CDR3 DNA: TGTGCCAGCAGCTTAGCAAGGGGGAACACTGAAGCTTTCTTT
D gene: -
V gene: TRBV7-4
clone size: -
J gene: TRBJ1-1

CDR3 protein: CSAREVAGSETQYF
CDR3 DNA: TGCAGTGCTAGGGAGGTAGCGGGGTCAGAGACCCAGTACTTC
D gene: TRBD2
V gene: TRBV20-1
clone size: few
J gene: TRBJ2-5

CDR3 protein: CASTLRIPRGDEQFF
CDR3 DNA: TGTGCCAGTACCCTCCGGATCCCGCGGGGGGATGAGCAGTTCTTC
D gene: TRBD2
V gene: TRBV19
clone size: medium-sized
J gene: TRBJ2-1

CDR3 protein: CASSQALQGPGELFF
CDR3 DNA: TGTGCCAGCAGCCAAGCTCTACAGGGTCCCGGGGAGCTGTTTTTT
D gene: -
V gene: TRBV6-6
clone size: -
J gene: TRBJ2-2

CDR3 protein: CASSQGWQGMGEQYF
CDR3 DNA: TGTGCCAGTAGCCAAGGGTGGCAGGGAATGGGCGAGCAGTACTTC
D gene: -
V gene: TRBV19
clone size: medium-sized
J gene: TRBJ2-7

CDR3 protein: CASRRTNDEQFF
CDR3 DNA: TGTGCCAGCAGACGAACTAATGATGAGCAGTTCTTC
D gene: -
V gene: TRBV7-9
clone size: few
J gene: TRBJ2-1

CDR3 protein: CATTRDLSPEQFF
CDR3 DNA: TGCGCCACCACTCGGGACCTCAGTCCTGAGCAGTTCTTC
D gene: -
V gene: TRBV10-1
clone size: -
J gene: TRBJ2-1

CDR3 protein: CATSDSVGLAGGFF
CDR3 DNA: TGTGCCACCAGTGATTCCGTGGGACTAGCGGGAGGGTTCTTC
D gene: TRBD2
V gene: TRBV24-1
clone size: -
J gene: TRBJ2-1

CDR3 protein: CASLPPGPTYEQYF
CDR3 DNA: TGTGCCAGCCTGCCACCGGGACCGACCTACGAGCAGTACTTC
D gene: -
V gene: TRBV28
clone size: few
J gene: TRBJ2-7

CDR3 protein: CASSLRVELGTQYF
CDR3 DNA: TGTGCCAGCAGCTTGAGGGTCGAGTTAGGGACCCAGTACTTC
D gene: -
V gene: TRBV7-2
clone size: few
J gene: TRBJ2-5

CDR3 protein: CASSYSTRGSMNTEAFF
CDR3 DNA: TGTGCCAGCAGTTACTCGACGCGAGGATCTATGAACACTGAAGCTTTCTTT
D gene: -
V gene: TRBV6-6
clone size: few
J gene: TRBJ1-1

CDR3 protein: CASSSADSSYNSPLHF
CDR3 DNA: TGTGCCAGCAGTTCGGCCGATAGCTCCTATAATTCACCCCTCCACTTT
D gene: -
V gene: TRBV12-3/TRBV12-4
clone size: medium-sized
J gene: TRBJ1-6

CDR3 protein: CASSYAGQGYEAFF
CDR3 DNA: TGTGCCAGCAGTTACGCCGGACAGGGATATGAAGCTTTCTTT
D gene: TRBD1
V gene: TRBV6-5
clone size: -
J gene: TRBJ1-1

CDR3 protein: CSANAPAGVEQYF
CDR3 DNA: TGCAGTGCAAACGCACCAGCGGGAGTCGAGCAGTACTTC
D gene: TRBD2
V gene: TRBV20-1
clone size: once
J gene: TRBJ2-7

CDR3 protein: CASSPKGRVSNEQFF
CDR3 DNA: TGTGCCAGCAGCCCCAAGGGGAGGGTGAGCAATGAGCAGTTCTTC
D gene: TRBD2
V gene: TRBV7-9
clone size: few
J gene: TRBJ2-1

CDR3 protein: CASSPKLGLAGANEQFF
CDR3 DNA: TGTGCCAGCTCACCTAAATTAGGACTAGCGGGAGCAAATGAGCAGTTCTTC
D gene: TRBD2
V gene: TRBV18
clone size: -
J gene: TRBJ2-1

CDR3 protein: CASRRDSYYGYTF
CDR3 DNA: TGTGCCAGCAGACGGGACAGTTACTATGGCTACACCTTC
D gene: TRBD1
V gene: TRBV12-3/TRBV12-4
clone size: -
J gene: TRBJ1-2

CDR3 protein: CSGHPSADTQYF
CDR3 DNA: TGCAGTGGACACCCCAGCGCAGATACGCAGTATTTT
D gene: -
V gene: TRBV20-1
clone size: -
J gene: TRBJ2-3

CDR3 protein: CASSSQPTYEQYF
CDR3 DNA: TGTGCCAGCAGTTCTCAACCAACCTACGAGCAGTACTTC
D gene: -
V gene: TRBV27
clone size: many
J gene: TRBJ2-7

CDR3 protein: CASRPQGALTGELFF
CDR3 DNA: TGTGCCAGCAGACCACAGGGGGCGCTAACCGGGGAGCTGTTTTTT
D gene: TRBD1
V gene: TRBV6-5
clone size: medium-sized
J gene: TRBJ2-2

CDR3 protein: CSARFPSGGATDTQYF
CDR3 DNA: TGCAGTGCTAGATTTCCTAGCGGGGGGGCCACAGATACGCAGTATTTT
D gene: TRBD2
V gene: TRBV20-1
clone size: -
J gene: TRBJ2-3

CDR3 protein: CASSQGRVVGADTQYF
CDR3 DNA: TGTGCCAGCAGCCAGGGAAGAGTAGTAGGGGCCGATACGCAGTATTTT
D gene: -
V gene: TRBV14
clone size: -
J gene: TRBJ2-3

CDR3 protein: CASSISGTRGETQYF
CDR3 DNA: TGTGCCAGTAGTATAAGCGGCACCCGTGGAGAGACCCAGTACTTC
D gene: -
V gene: TRBV19
clone size: many
J gene: TRBJ2-5

CDR3 protein: CAWSGGPNTGELFF
CDR3 DNA: TGTGCCTGGAGTGGGGGGCCGAACACCGGGGAGCTGTTTTTT
D gene: -
V gene: TRBV30
clone size: -
J gene: TRBJ2-2

CDR3 protein: CASSPMSQGETWDYEQYF
CDR3 DNA: TGTGCCAGCAGTCCGATGTCCCAGGGGGAAACGTGGGACTACGAGCAGTACTTC
D gene: TRBD1
V gene: TRBV5-4
clone size: -
J gene: TRBJ2-7

CDR3 protein: CASTGGSGRADNEQFF
CDR3 DNA: TGCGCCAGTACCGGAGGTAGCGGGAGGGCCGACAATGAGCAGTTCTTC
D gene: TRBD2
V gene: TRBV5-1
clone size: few
J gene: TRBJ2-1